The 5 T cell receptor beta chains presented below share a single source sample, sequenced in a study of glioma-infiltrating T cells (dated by TCRdb to 2016 to 2018). Sequencing was performed on an Illumina MiSeq. TCR alpha and beta CDR3 regions were amplified with the iRepertoire nested amplicon-rescue multiplex PCR (arm-PCR) platform from RNA. TCRdb redid the processing of the public reads, applying fastp at Q25 and MiXCR, and retained in-frame beta chains. Here each entry gathers all rows of one CDR3 protein and keeps the most common genes and DNA. Recorded for this sample are more than 300,000 distinct CDR3 sequences; about two fifths of them occurred a single time. Of the sample, more than 10% falls within the top ten clones. Sequenced input: glioma tissue, nonneoplastic brain tissue, or PBMCs (not recorded which). Receptors originate from a human donor with low-grade glioma or glioblastoma, undergoing nonglioma brain surgery, or in good health (not recorded which).

This chain joins TRBV28 and TRBJ2-1; D is uncertain. CDR1 MDHEN and CDR2 SYDVKM come from the germline V gene. V was clipped by 8 bases and J by 0 bases, with 14 bases between them. The CDR3 covers 15 residues. CDR3 residues: CASSRSPSSYNEQFF. The CDR3 coding sequence is TGTGCCAGCTCTCGCTCGCCTAGCTCCTACAATGAGCAGTTCTTC.

Remarks on this clonotype: This CDR3 is missing its conserved last phenylalanine or tryptophan, likely due to a read error. The rearrangement uses TRBV20-1 and TRBJ2-7; 9 bases align to TRBD2. The germline V gene has CDR1 DFQATT and CDR2 SNEGSKA (reference sequence). The ends lost 6 bases at V and 1 base at J; junction bases unmatched: 10. This CDR3 spans 15 amino acids. The CDR3 DNA is TGCAGTGCCTCGCGGGGCACTAGCGGGTCCTACGAGCAGTACTCC. Its translation: CSASRGTSGSYEQYS.

With respect to this clonotype: The germline gene is not matched at one end of the junction; a read error may be the cause. This chain joins TRBV3-1 and TRBJ2-3; the match to TRBD2 covers 13 bases. This CDR3 has 16 amino acids. Germline CDR1 LGHDT, CDR2 YNNKEL (reference sequence). The CDR3 DNA sequence: TGTGTCAGCAGCCCGGGACTAGCGGGGCTCACAGATACGCAGTATTTT. This sequence encodes CVSSPGLAGLTDTQYF.

The chain uses TRBV29-1 and TRBJ2-3, with unresolved D. In germline, CDR1 is SQVTM, CDR2 ANQGSEA. Trimming took 5 bases from V and 0 from J, leaving 6 bases between them. The CDR3 consists of 12 residues. The CDR3 protein is CSVTTSTDTQYF. The CDR3, as DNA: TGCAGCGTTACAACAAGCACAGATACGCAGTATTTT.

This chain joins TRBV7-2 and TRBJ2-3; D may match TRBD1 or TRBD2 (6 bases each). Germline CDR1 and CDR2: SGHTA and FQGNSA. The CDR3 totals 15 residues. Trimming stripped 3 bases from V and 4 bases from J, with 14 bases between. The CDR3, as DNA: TGTGCCAGCAGCTTCTTAGGGGGAGGTGCAGATACGCAGTATTTT. This translates into CASSFLGGGADTQYF.